This entry lists 10 T cell receptor beta chains sequenced from one sample in a study of blood T cell repertoires in COVID-19. The table came from immunoSEQ multiplex PCR; TCRdb's copy has only in-frame clones and leaves some out. This sample has tens of thousands of clones, with approximately 76% found just once. The material sequenced was peripheral blood. The source is a man aged 65 to 79 with acute or convalescent COVID-19.

The chain uses TRBV12-3 or TRBV12-4 and TRBJ1-5; D unclear. Trimming left V 4 bases short and J 5 bases short, with 6 bases between. CDR3 size: 12 residues. The CDR3 bases are TGTGCCAGCAGTTCCCGTTATCAGCCCCAGCATTTT. It is translated as CASSSRYQPQHF.

This chain's CDR3 is CASSPGRGTNTGELFF. In DNA form, the CDR3 reads TGTGCCAGTAGCCCAGGGCGGGGGACGAACACCGGGGAGCTGTTTTTT. The J gene is TRBJ2-2, the V gene TRBV19; 7 bases map to TRBD2. Germline V lookup: CDR1 LNHDA, CDR2 SQIVND (reference sequence). J was trimmed by 0 bases and V by 6 bases; bases with no gene match: 7. This CDR3 region has 16 residues.

This chain uses TRBV4-2 with TRBJ2-7; possibly TRBD2 for D (5 bases). CDR3 length equals 14 residues. Germline CDR1 and CDR2: LGHNA and YNFKEQ. V was shortened by 0 bases and J by 2 bases, with 8 bases between the two germline ends. CDR3 residues: CASSQDIGTYEQYF. The CDR3 nucleotides are TGTGCCAGCAGCCAAGATATCGGGACCTACGAGCAGTACTTC.

This clone was seen a handful of times. V usage is TRBV4-1 and J usage is TRBJ1-4, with 8 bases aligning to TRBD1. The CDR3 is made up of 15 amino acids. With 4 bases clipped from V and 5 bases from J, the junction kept 6 bases outside the gene matches. Germline CDR1 reads MGHRA; CDR2 reads YSYEKL. This CDR3 is CASSLPGQENEKLFF. The CDR3 DNA reads as TGCGCCAGCAGCCTCCCGGGACAGGAGAATGAAAAACTGTTTTTT.

The chain uses TRBV5-1 and TRBJ2-5; TRBD1 agrees at 7 bases. Germline trimming cut 3 bases from V and 1 base from J; bases unmatched to any gene: 3. There are 14 residues in the CDR3. CDR1 SGHRS and CDR2 YFSETQ come from the germline V gene. Written as DNA, the CDR3 is TGCGCCAGCAGCTGGGGGACAGTCCAAGAGACCCAGTACTTC. Translated, it gives CASSWGTVQETQYF.

This clone appeared a few times. The V and J genes are TRBV7-9 and TRBJ1-6, with D perhaps matching TRBD1 (5 bases). The ends were cut back, 0 bases at V and 1 base at J, with 7 bases in the middle. In germline, CDR1 is SEHNR, CDR2 FQNEAQ (reference sequence). The CDR3 is 16 residues long. The DNA for the CDR3 is TGTGCCAGCAGCTTAGCGCAGGGTTCCTATAATTCACCCCTCCACTTT. Protein: CASSLAQGSYNSPLHF.

The J gene is TRBJ1-2, the V gene TRBV2, with a tentative D call TRBD1 (6 bases). Germline assignment: CDR1 SNHLY and CDR2 FYNNEI. The CDR3 length is 14 residues. V was pared by 5 bases and J by 4 bases, with 14 bases between. The CDR3 region is CASSTGQMVYGYTF. Here the CDR3 DNA reads TGTGCCAGCAGTACAGGACAGATGGTCTATGGCTACACCTTC.

This chain uses TRBV5-1 with TRBJ1-1, with D possibly being TRBD1 (5 bases). The germline V and J ends were trimmed by 0 bases and 4 bases, with 10 bases remaining between them. CDR3 length equals 14 residues. The germline V gene encodes CDR1 SGHRS and CDR2 YFSETQ. The CDR3: CASSLVIGGTEAFF. The CDR3 DNA follows: TGCGCCAGCAGCTTGGTTATCGGGGGCACTGAAGCTTTCTTT.

V usage is TRBV5-4 and J usage is TRBJ1-2; TRBD1 is a possible D gene (6 bases). The CDR3 has 15 amino acids. Germline values: CDR1 SGHNT, CDR2 YYREEE (reference sequence). V was trimmed by 0 bases and J by 7 bases, leaving 16 bases between them. The DNA of the CDR3 is TGTGCCAGCAGCTTGGTGCGGCAGGGGTGGAGTGGCTACACCTTC. Translation gives CASSLVRQGWSGYTF.

This CDR3 reads CASRAQGPEETQYF. The CDR3 nucleotides read TGTGCCAGCAGGGCACAGGGACCCGAAGAGACCCAGTACTTC. J is TRBJ2-5 and V is TRBV6-5; perhaps TRBD1 as D (6 bases). Looked up from germline, CDR1 is MNHEY and CDR2 is SVGAGI. Trimming took 6 bases from V and 3 from J, leaving 14 bases between them. The CDR3 runs 14 residues.